Described below is a single TCR beta chain sequence and its context. Its antigen is not yet known. Per-base quality was not reported, and no clone a single base away is much larger than it. Using the deep immunoSEQ assay, multiplex PCR amplified TCR CDR3 regions from genomic DNA. For each cell subset, the extracted genomic DNA was distributed evenly across all wells of several immunoSEQ 96-well plates, and each plate served as one replicate. For sorted subsets, approximately 190 ng of genomic DNA, equivalent to around 30,000 T cell genomes, went into each replicate PCR. Purified libraries were quantified with a Qubit 3.0 fluorometer, sized on a Bioanalyzer 2100, and re-quantified with the KAPA Library Quantification kit. Every immunoSEQ 96-well plate was sequenced on a dedicated single-read 150-cycle Illumina NextSeq 550 flow cell. The authors' pipeline ran thus. Because the immunoSEQ output held only junctional sequences and lacked quality scores, the filtering could not match the filtering applied to full-length reads. Sequences were annotated with PyIR, a Python wrapper for IgBLAST v1.9, and V/J genes and CDR3 were assigned using IMGT germline references. Reads were filtered out if the reads had weak V/J assignments (E-value above 1e-6), no CDR3, stop codons, out-of-frame junctions, or ambiguous translated residues. A V3J clonotype was defined by an identical inferred V gene, J gene, and CDR3 amino acid sequence. Percentage overlap between repertoires was computed as shared unique clonotypes divided by the size of the smaller repertoire. Three approaches were used to assess repertoire richness: RTK rarefaction, the Chao1 estimator, and Recon v2.1 estimates of unobserved clonotypes. For all TCRbeta clonotypes obtained by the gDNA method from a handful of donors, generation probabilities were computed with OLGA. The table was pulled from immuneACCESS by TCRdb, which kept in-frame rearrangements only. Such tables lose some clones; where checked, under half of the loss comes from unresolved V genes, and the rest has no known cause. That table gives V, J and clone size, and the DNA gave D and trimming. The sample table holds around 2.3 million clones, of which around 95% were seen once. The ten largest clones take up roughly 0.13% of the sample.

The junction shows trimming of 6 bases on V and 4 bases on J, plus 10 bases between the germline ends. CDR1 and CDR2 are read off the germline V gene (reference sequence) as MNHNY and SVGAGI. CDR3 length: 14 amino acids, cysteine to phenylalanine. Kept here is only the CDR3 DNA, which spans 42 bases and is read in frame from base 1. The donors were healthy, HIV-negative adults with no recently reported acute infections or vaccinations. Every donor was a Caucasian adult living in Nashville, Tennessee, USA. Magnetic negative selection was used to enrich CD4+ T cells, after which naive cells were positively selected on CD45RA and the negative fraction became the memory subset. After blood collection by leukapheresis, PBMCs were isolated using Ficoll-Histopaque density gradient centrifugation and then cryopreserved in the vapor phase of liquid nitrogen. Purity and quantity of every magnetically sorted T cell population were checked by analytical flow cytometry. From each sorted fraction, genomic DNA was isolated and quantified by UV absorbance on a Nanodrop 2000c.

These data come from a study of shared clonotypes between healthy human individuals (dated by TCRdb to about 2020). About the investigation overall: Two women and a few men aged 18 to 49 years were included in the cohort. For each donor, CD4 naive and CD4 memory were each run on three plates, CD8 naive on two plates, and CD8 memory on one plate. The study deeply sequenced blood TCR repertoires of five healthy adults to estimate repertoire size and the extent of clonotype sharing between individuals. Libraries were prepared and TCR repertoires were sequenced by different laboratories using diverse techniques, in order to increase sequencing depth and limit assay-specific biases. Leukapheresis yielded between about 0.85 and 9.5 billion PBMCs per donor.

What the work shows at the level of the full study, not this receptor alone: The genetic and exposure-history diversity represented was limited by the small number of donors. Sharing across a few donors was observed for around 5% of naive CD4, about 4% of naive CD8, around 2.5% of memory CD4, and 0.4% of memory CD8 clonotypes. Even with the large sequencing depth, rarefaction of the sorted-subset datasets indicated that sequencing was incomplete. Pairwise subsampling led to the expectation that sequencing depth would affect the degree of clonotype sharing among donors. Compared with non-shared clonotypes, the clonotypes found in all four sorted-subset donors had higher generation probabilities. Naive subsets generally had larger estimated clonotype richness than memory subsets did. Sampling was limited to blood, and TCR repertoires in tissue likely differ from TCR repertoires in blood.

Sequences were obtained from naive CD4+ T cells sorted from blood. Sample cell subset or site, as interpreted from the label and publication: CD45RA+ positively selected. The sequence links TRBV6-6 to TRBJ1-6, with the D gene not confidently named. This receptor was identified in a man younger than 35 in good health. The DNA reads TGTGCCAGCAGCCCCGACACTTATAATTCACCCCTCCACTTT. This yields the protein CASSPDTYNSPLHF.